This TCR beta chain was identified during a study of shared clonotypes between healthy human individuals. Trimming pared 2 bases from V and 4 bases from J, leaving 15 bases between. The CDR3 consists of 15 residues. Germline CDR1 SGHVS, CDR2 FNYEAQ. Deep level was the assay's run setting. Data came from immunoSEQ multiplex PCR; TCRdb stores just in-frame clones and leaves some out. This table has approximately 530,000 clones, about 96% appearing once. J is TRBJ2-7 and V is TRBV7-6; D uncertain. This TCR was sampled from a woman between 25 and 40 years old in good health. Sequencing was carried out using naive CD4+ T cells sorted from blood. Subset specified: CD45RA+ positively selected. The CDR3, as DNA: TGTGCCAGCAGCTTATGGCGGTCGGACCTTTACGAGCAGTACTTC. It yields the protein CASSLWRSDLYEQYF. The entire variable domain, with the rest obtained from reference TRBV7-6 and TRBJ2-7, is as follows: GAGVSQSPRYKVTKRGQDVALRCDPISGHVSLYWYRQALGQGPEFLTYFNYEAQQDKSGLPNDRFSAERPEGSISTLTIQRTEQRDSAMYRCASSLWRSDLYEQYFGPGTRLTVT.